The entry below gives a single T cell receptor (beta chain) sequence along with its context. Trimming took off 5 bases at V and 1 base at J, with 15 bases between the two ends. The CDR3 consists of 15 residues. The germline V gene has CDR1 SEHNR and CDR2 FQNEAQ (reference sequence). Using a J-beta primer mix together with a sample-barcoded 5' primer, a second PCR was run for about 6 to 12 cycles. TCRdb fed the 5' RACE reads into MiXCR, producing one record per CDR3 protein. This sample yields about 1 million distinct CDR3 sequences, of which less than 50% are seen a single time; over 15% belongs to the top ten. This sample is part of a study of blood T cells in healthy people across ages.

This chain uses TRBV7-9 with TRBJ2-7; tentative D call: TRBD2 (6 bases). Sequencing was done on a sample of blood. The TCR was taken from a woman aged 55 to 70 in good health. CDR3 nucleotide sequence: TGTGCCAGCAGCAGGACGGGGACTCTTTCCTACGAGCAGTACTTC. It specifies CASSRTGTLSYEQYF.